This TCR beta chain came from a study of T cells after yellow fever vaccination. A 5'RACE template-switching step, the method used to make TCR cDNA, added a universal primer site and UMIs. TCRdb re-derived calls from the 5' RACE reads in MiXCR, one entry per CDR3 protein. The table has around 88,000 distinct CDR3 sequences, roughly 14% seen once; the top ten hold under 30%. Regarding the study as a whole: Subsequent booster samples again held most clones from primary vaccination (less than 98% CD4, about 90% CD8). Contaminants from the bulk population, in the form of abundant clonotypes, could be found in FACS-sorted repertoires. Researchers noted that a small share of clonotypes showed up in both CD4 and CD8 compartments.

The CDR3 has 14 residues. Trimming left V 6 bases short and J 1 base short, with 10 bases between. Per germline, CDR1 LNHNV and CDR2 YYDKDF (reference sequence). The specimen comprised CD8+ T cells not binding an NS4B(214-222) dextramer, sorted from PBMCs, sampled roughly 20 days after the first yellow fever vaccination. The chain uses TRBV15 and TRBJ1-5; D is unclear. This TCR derives from a man aged 18 to 30 who received the YFV17D yellow fever vaccine. CDR3 nucleotides: TGTGCCACCAGTCTGAGTGACAGCAATCAGCCCCAGCATTTT. Its protein is CATSLSDSNQPQHF.